This T cell receptor (beta chain) was documented in a study of blood T cell repertoires in COVID-19. Per the germline V gene, CDR1 is SGHVS and CDR2 is FQNEAQ. CDR3 length: 13 residues. Losses at the gene ends were 4 bases for V and 11 bases for J; bases not matched to a gene: 8. Here immunoSEQ multiplex PCR was the method, and the copy in TCRdb shows in-frame clones only, minus some. The table has some 320,000 clones, under 90% seen once. Recruits, aged roughly 18 to 95 years, lived in around 24 US areas. Self-reported history from a screening survey and questionnaire set each donor's cohort. The TCR was taken from a man in his fifties or sixties who had recovered from COVID-19. Sequenced: PBMCs or T cells enriched from blood (not recorded which). The rearrangement uses TRBV7-8 and TRBJ1-1; TRBD1 agrees at 9 bases. The CDR3 DNA follows: TGTGCCAGCAGCTCCACCTGGGACAGGGCCGCTTTCTTT. Protein: CASSSTWDRAAFF.